This T cell receptor (beta chain) appears in the sequencing data of a study of blood T cell repertoires in COVID-19. The overall study: Material from acute and convalescent COVID-19 was sourced from the United States, Italy and Spain. Sources were T cells, B-cell-depleted T cells, or PBMCs; the material itself was cDNA or gDNA.

Sequencing used immunoSEQ multiplex PCR; TCRdb keeps in-frame clones, though not all of them. The table records around 75,000 clones, under 90% of them present only once. The V gene lost 3 bases and the J gene lost 4 bases, with 4 bases spanning the gap. The germline CDR1 and CDR2 sequences are SGHDN and FVKESK. There are 11 residues in the CDR3. This TCR was sampled from a human donor in a cohort sampled during active COVID-19. The sample consisted of peripheral blood. The chain uses TRBV14 and TRBJ2-7, with unresolved D. CDR3 loop: CASSQTYEQYF. The CDR3 DNA reads TGTGCCAGCAGCCAGACATACGAGCAGTACTTC.